Below are 20 T cell receptor beta chains sequenced from a single sample in a study of spatial heterogeneity in lung cancer. Study-level findings and limits: Tumors with more nonsynonymous mutations had more expanded intratumoral alpha and beta TCRs.

TCRdb reprocessed the 5' RACE reads with MiXCR, giving one entry per CDR3 protein. The top ten clones hold roughly a tenth of a sample with several thousand distinct CDR3 sequences, about an eighth of them seen once. These receptors' antigens are unknown. As for time point: sample taken at primary tumor resection. The sample here was lung tumor tissue, taken at surgery. The receptors derive from a female donor with early-stage non-small cell lung cancer.

By sample share, this clonotype is medium-sized. The DNA for the CDR3 is TGCAGTGCTAGAGATCCCCCTCGGGGTTATAATGGCTACACCTTC. Amino acid sequence: CSARDPPRGYNGYTF. The J gene is TRBJ1-2, the V gene TRBV20-1; D not resolved. The V end lost 0 bases, the J end lost 6 bases, and 17 bases lay between the germline ends. The CDR3 has 15 residues. Germline V gene lookup returns CDR1 DFQATT and CDR2 SNEGSKA (reference sequence).

Judged by abundance, this clonotype is medium-sized. The V gene is TRBV28, the J gene TRBJ1-2, with D unclear. V lost 5 bases and J lost 1, with 5 bases in between. Germline V gene sequence: CDR1 MDHEN, CDR2 SYDVKM. This CDR3 contains 12 residues. CDR3 sequence: CASSQSNYGYTF. CDR3 DNA: TGTGCCAGCAGTCAGAGTAACTATGGCTACACCTTC.

Sample share makes this clonotype medium-sized. The chain couples TRBV14 to TRBJ2-7; a weak D match, TRBD1 (6 bases). The V end was cut by 2 bases, the J end by 4 bases, with 9 bases between. CDR1 is SGHDN, CDR2 FVKESK, per germline. The CDR3 spans 13 residues. The CDR3 reads CASSQQGFYEQYF. CDR3 sequence (DNA): TGTGCCAGCAGCCAACAGGGGTTTTACGAGCAGTACTTC.

This clonotype came up many times. The chain links TRBV29-1 to TRBJ2-7; 10 bases are a match to TRBD1. This CDR3 has 14 residues. V shed 7 bases, J shed 3 bases, and the junction held 9 bases outside the gene matches. The V gene's germline CDR1 is SQVTM and CDR2 ANQGSEA. DNA for the CDR3: TGCAGCGCCCGAGCTGGGACAGGGGTCTACGAGCAGTACTTC. Its protein product is CSARAGTGVYEQYF.

This clonotype has just a few counts. The chain links TRBV4-2 to TRBJ1-2; tentative D call: TRBD1 (5 bases). The CDR3 is 15 amino acids. Deletions cut 0 bases from V and 0 bases from J, with 8 bases between. Germline CDR1 reads LGHNA; CDR2 reads YNFKEQ. As DNA, the CDR3 is TGTGCCAGCAGCCAAGATGCAGGGACTAACTATGGCTACACCTTC. It encodes CASSQDAGTNYGYTF.

This clonotype is medium-sized (0.01 to 0.1%) within its sample. The chain has TRBV6-5 and TRBJ1-1; maybe TRBD1 (5 bases). The CDR3 contains 13 residues. Germline V gene data show CDR1 as MNHEY and CDR2 as SVGAGI. V lost 6 bases and J lost 13, with 21 bases in between. CDR3 bases: TGTGCCAGCAGCCGAAATGGGGACGGAGGGAATTTCTTT. Protein product: CASSRNGDGGNFF.

This clonotype was counted many times. J is TRBJ1-1 and V is TRBV12-5; D not resolved. The germline V gene has CDR1 LGHNT and CDR2 FRNRAP. V lost 1 base, J lost 4 bases, and 10 bases lay in between. The CDR3 runs to 14 residues. CDR3 DNA: TGTGCTAGTGGTTTGGGGTTGTCGCGCACTGAAGCTTTCTTT. As protein: CASGLGLSRTEAFF.

This clonotype is medium-sized. The gene calls are TRBV6-1 and TRBJ2-2; 9 nucleotides line up with TRBD1. The CDR3 loop spans 15 amino acids. Looked up from germline, CDR1 is MNHNS and CDR2 is SASEGT. V lost 7 bases, J lost 7 bases, and 10 bases stayed unmatched. CDR3 in amino acids: CASMKGQGGHGELFF. The DNA for the CDR3 is TGTGCCAGCATGAAGGGACAGGGAGGTCACGGGGAGCTGTTTTTT.

Only a few counts were recorded for this clonotype. A much larger clone lies one base from this, so it may be a read error. The chain couples TRBV28 to TRBJ2-6; D possibly corresponds to TRBD1 (5 bases). Germline lookup yields CDR1 MDHEN and CDR2 SYDVKM. The CDR3 has 16 amino acids. CDR3 amino acids: CASSPATLPGANVMTF. CDR3 bases: TGTGCCAGCAGTCCCGCCACACTGCCTGGGGCCAACGTCATGACTTTC.

By share, this clonotype ranks as medium-sized. The chain has TRBV6-2 or TRBV6-3 and TRBJ1-5; TRBD1 matches at 8 bases. CDR3 length: 20 residues. Looked up from germline, CDR1 is MNHEY and CDR2 is SVGEGT. The ends lost 2 bases at V and 5 bases at J; junction bases unmatched: 20. The CDR3 sequence is CASSYVPGGELGNSYQPQHF. CDR3 bases: TGTGCCAGCAGTTACGTGCCAGGGGGCGAATTAGGAAACTCTTATCAGCCCCAGCATTTT.

This clonotype was seen at least ten times. The J gene is TRBJ1-5, the V gene TRBV12-3 or TRBV12-4, with D possibly matching TRBD1 (5 bases). This CDR3 comprises 15 residues. Between the trimmed V and J ends, which lost 4 bases and 2 bases, there was a span of 12 bases. The DNA for the CDR3 is TGTGCCAGCAGTTCAAAAGGGGCTGGCAATCAGCCCCAGCATTTT. This sequence encodes CASSSKGAGNQPQHF.

The chain recombines TRBV19 with TRBJ2-7, with D possibly being TRBD1 or TRBD2 (5 bases each). The CDR3 contains 13 residues. Germline CDR1 is LNHDA and CDR2 is SQIVND (reference sequence). V shed 9 bases and J shed 2 bases, with 14 bases lying between them. The CDR3 spells CASRRDGTYEQYF. Written as DNA, the CDR3 is TGTGCCAGCCGTAGGGACGGAACCTACGAGCAGTACTTC. The full variable domain, rest sourced from reference TRBV19 and TRBJ2-7, is DGGITQSPKYLFRKEGQNVTLSCEQNLNHDAMYWYRQDPGQGLRLIYYSQIVNDFQKGDIAEGYSVSREKKESFPLTVTSAQKNPTAFYLCASRRDGTYEQYFGPGTRLTVT.

This sequence joins TRBV6-1 and TRBJ2-7; 10 nucleotides line up with TRBD1. CDR3 length: 15 residues. Germline CDR1 MNHNS, CDR2 SASEGT. The V gene end was trimmed by 3 bases and the J gene end by 3 bases; junction bases not matched to a gene: 5. The CDR3 sequence: CASSERQGALYEQYF. CDR3 in DNA: TGTGCCAGCAGTGAGAGACAGGGGGCGCTCTACGAGCAGTACTTC.

Relative to its sample, this clonotype is medium-sized (0.01 to 0.1%). The V and J genes are TRBV9 and TRBJ2-5, with 9 bases identical to TRBD2. The CDR3 runs to 14 residues. V shed 5 bases and J 4 bases; nucleotides not matched to a gene: 6. The germline V gene has CDR1 SGDLS and CDR2 YYNGEE. The DNA of the CDR3 is TGTGCCAGCAGTGACAGCGGGGGGAGAGAGACCCAGTACTTC. Translation gives CASSDSGGRETQYF. The full variable domain, completed using reference TRBV9 and TRBJ2-5, is DSGVTQTPKHLITATGQRVTLRCSPRSGDLSVYWYQQSLDQGLQFLIQYYNGEERAKGNILERFSAQQFPDLHSELNLSSLELGDSALYFCASSDSGGRETQYFGPGTRLLVL.

In its sample, this clonotype ranks as medium-sized. The chain employs TRBV2 and TRBJ1-4; D unresolved. Between the trimmed V and J ends, which lost 3 bases and 7 bases, there was a span of 9 bases. CDR1 is SNHLY, CDR2 FYNNEI, per germline. The CDR3 is 13 amino acids. This chain's CDR3 is CASSDMGFEKLFF. The DNA for the CDR3 is TGTGCCAGCAGTGATATGGGGTTTGAAAAACTGTTTTTT. The variable domain in full, completed from reference TRBV2 and TRBJ1-4, reads EPEVTQTPSHQVTQMGQEVILRCVPISNHLYFYWYRQILGQKVEFLVSFYNNEISEKSEIFDDQFSVERPDGSNFTLKIRSTKLEDSAMYFCASSDMGFEKLFFGSGTQLSVL.

This clonotype was detected a few times. The chain employs TRBV4-2 and TRBJ1-4; TRBD1 might be the D (6 bases). The CDR3 length is 15 residues. Germline V gene data show CDR1 as LGHNA and CDR2 as YNFKEQ. Trimming took 1 base from V and 8 from J, leaving 14 bases between them. In nucleotides, the CDR3 is TGTGCCAGCAGCCAAGCCATACAGGGAGGGGAAAAACTGTTTTTT. Amino acids: CASSQAIQGGEKLFF.

This chain connects TRBV5-6 to TRBJ2-2; TRBD1 matches 7 bases. CDR3 size: 15 residues. V lost 3 bases, J lost 0 bases, and 2 bases stayed unmatched. Germline V gene sequence: CDR1 SGHDT, CDR2 YYEEEE. CDR3: CASSWGQTNTGELFF. The CDR3, as DNA: TGTGCCAGCAGCTGGGGACAGACGAACACCGGGGAGCTGTTTTTT.

In its sample, this clonotype is medium-sized. The V call is TRBV5-4, the J call TRBJ2-1, with a possible D match to TRBD2 (6 bases). CDR1 SGHNT and CDR2 YYREEE come from the germline V gene (reference sequence). The CDR3 covers 14 residues. Trimming pared 4 bases from V and 3 bases from J, leaving 11 bases between. The CDR3 DNA reads TGTGCCAGCAGCCGGGGGAAAAGCTACAATGAGCAGTTCTTC. Translation: CASSRGKSYNEQFF.

This clonotype is judged medium-sized. CDR3 amino acids: CSARDFRIKKETQYF. Written as DNA, the CDR3 is TGCAGTGCTAGAGATTTCCGGATCAAGAAAGAGACCCAGTACTTC. V and J are TRBV20-1 and TRBJ2-5; D gene ambiguous. The V gene's germline CDR1 is DFQATT and CDR2 SNEGSKA (reference sequence). V was shortened by 0 bases and J by 3 bases, with 14 bases between the two germline ends. This CDR3 has 15 residues.

V and J are TRBV6-5 and TRBJ1-2, with a possible D match to TRBD1 (6 bases). Germline CDR1 MNHEY, CDR2 SVGAGI. This CDR3 comprises 13 residues. V dropped 5 bases and J dropped 3 bases, with 10 bases sitting between them. The DNA of the CDR3 is TGTGCCAGCAGTGCCGGGGGGCACTATGGCTACACCTTC. This translates into CASSAGGHYGYTF.